A single sample is the source of the 21 T cell receptor beta chains below, sequenced in a study of Graves' ophthalmopathy and Graves' hyperthyroidism. Amplification of TCR beta CDR3 regions used RNA transcripts. The workflow started with a first-round RT-PCR run with HTBI primers and then moved on to a second-round multiplex PCR. TCRdb re-derived calls from the multiplex PCR reads in MiXCR, one entry per CDR3 protein. The sample holds almost 750,000 distinct CDR3 sequences, 35% to 50% seen once. The source material was peripheral blood. The receptors originated from an adult man with Graves' ophthalmopathy.

This rearrangement joins TRBV25-1 to TRBJ2-6; TRBD2 agrees at 9 bases. CDR3 length: 18 amino acids. Germline lookup yields CDR1 MGHDK and CDR2 SYGVNS. V dropped 6 bases and J dropped 3; count of bases not matched to a gene: 12. As DNA, the CDR3 is TGTGCCAGCAGGGGTCGCTGGCGGGAGGGGTATGGGGCCAACGTCCTGACTTTC. It yields the protein CASRGRWREGYGANVLTF.

This clonotype was counted once. V is TRBV25-1 and J is TRBJ1-1; no reliable D call. Per germline, CDR1 MGHDK and CDR2 SYGVNS. This CDR3 is built from 15 residues. The V and J ends lost 1 base and 2 bases respectively, with 11 bases between them. The CDR3 sequence: CASSEFGRGNTEAFF. The CDR3 coding sequence is TGTGCCAGCAGTGAATTCGGCCGAGGAAACACTGAAGCTTTCTTT.

This clonotype was found many times. The chain links TRBV20-1 to TRBJ1-5, with D possibly being TRBD1 (6 bases). Germline V gene sequence: CDR1 DFQATT, CDR2 SNEGSKA (reference sequence). This CDR3 spans 15 amino acids. Deletions cut 3 bases from V and 2 bases from J, with 14 bases between. CDR3 residues: CSASLARGGNQPQHF. DNA for the CDR3: TGCAGTGCTAGTCTGGCCAGGGGAGGCAATCAGCCCCAGCATTTT.

The genes are TRBV25-1 and TRBJ1-3; D is undetermined. Trimming shortened V by 6 bases and J by 4 bases, and 13 bases separated the two germline ends. Looked up from germline, CDR1 is MGHDK and CDR2 is SYGVNS. The CDR3 has 14 amino acids. As DNA, the CDR3 is TGTGCCAGCAGCCAAGATTTCCCGGGAAACACCATATATTTT. This translates into CASSQDFPGNTIYF.

V and J are TRBV7-2 and TRBJ2-7; 14 bases fit TRBD2. The CDR3 loop spans 17 amino acids. Germline CDR1 is SGHTA and CDR2 is FQGNSA. The ends lost 5 bases at V and 0 bases at J; junction bases unmatched: 6. CDR3 residues: CASSPGLAGAFSYEQYF. The DNA for the CDR3 is TGTGCCAGCAGCCCGGGACTAGCGGGGGCGTTCTCCTACGAGCAGTACTTC.

A note on this clonotype: A clone one base away is much larger, so this may be a read error. This chain uses TRBV9 with TRBJ1-4; D is undetermined. Germline V gene sequence: CDR1 SGDLS, CDR2 YYNGEE. This CDR3 has 14 amino acids. V was cut by 3 bases and J by 9 bases, with 15 bases left in between. CDR3 coding DNA: TGTGCCAGCAGCGCAGACCTTGGAAATAAAAAACTGTTTTTT. Translated, it gives CASSADLGNKKLFF.

Many counts were recorded for this clonotype. This chain links TRBV20-1 with TRBJ1-2; perhaps TRBD1 as D (6 bases). Per germline, CDR1 DFQATT and CDR2 SNEGSKA (reference sequence). The V gene lost 0 bases and the J gene lost 7 bases, with 9 bases spanning the gap. This CDR3 is 12 amino acids long. DNA of the CDR3: TGCAGTGCTAGAGATCAAGGGGGTGGCTACACCTTC. Its protein is CSARDQGGGYTF.

Concerning this clonotype: The junction does not match germline at one end; this may be a read error. The chain has TRBV5-5 and TRBJ2-3; maybe TRBD1 (5 bases). CDR1 is SGHKS and CDR2 is YYEKEE in the germline V gene (reference sequence). The CDR3 consists of 12 residues. This chain's CDR3 is CASSPLWEGVVF. CDR3 sequence (DNA): TGTGCCAGCAGCCCCCTCTGGGAAGGGGTGGTTTTT. The full variable domain, rest sourced from reference TRBV5-5 and TRBJ2-3, is DAGVTQSPTHLIKTRGQQVTLRCSPISGHKSVSWYQQVLGQGPQFIFQYYEKEERGRGNFPDRFSARQFPNYSSELNVNALLLGDSALYLCASSPLWEGVVFGPGTRLTVL.

This clonotype has only a few counts. J is TRBJ2-7 and V is TRBV7-2, with 8 bases identical to TRBD2. Germline loops: CDR1 SGHTA, CDR2 FQGNSA. The CDR3 is 15 amino acids. Trimming removed 5 bases from V and 0 bases from J; junction bases left unmatched: 6. CDR3 sequence: CASSLTSGYSYEQYF. CDR3 in DNA: TGTGCCAGCAGCCTAACTAGCGGATACTCCTACGAGCAGTACTTC.

This clonotype was recorded at least ten times. The V and J genes are TRBV7-2 and TRBJ2-7; D gene uncertain. This CDR3 region has 12 residues. Germline V gene data show CDR1 as SGHTA and CDR2 as FQGNSA. Trimming took off 1 base at V and 6 bases at J, with 7 bases between the two ends. The CDR3 region has the DNA TGTGCCAGCAGCTTAGATCTTGGCGAGCAGTACTTC. It is translated as CASSLDLGEQYF.

The chain is built from TRBV19 and TRBJ1-5, with TRBD1 as a possible D gene (6 bases). V was trimmed by 5 bases and J by 0 bases, leaving 17 bases between them. The CDR3 spans 17 residues. Per the germline V gene, CDR1 is LNHDA and CDR2 is SQIVND (reference sequence). CDR3 in amino acids: CASSLRDKGTSNQPQHF. CDR3 sequence (DNA): TGTGCCAGTAGTCTCCGGGACAAGGGGACTAGCAATCAGCCCCAGCATTTT.

This clonotype showed up just a few times. V is TRBV6-5 and J is TRBJ1-2; 9 nucleotides agree with TRBD1. CDR3 length: 14 amino acids. V lost 5 bases to trimming and J lost 3 bases; unmatched junction nucleotides: 4. CDR1 is MNHEY, CDR2 SVGAGI, per germline. CDR3 nucleotide sequence: TGTGCCAGCAGTAACCGGGACAGGGACTATGGCTACACCTTC. Its protein is CASSNRDRDYGYTF.

The V gene is TRBV10-3, the J gene TRBJ1-6; no reliable D call. V was cut by 2 bases and J by 7 bases, with 6 bases left in between. The CDR3 is 13 residues long. The germline V gene has CDR1 ENHRY and CDR2 SYGVKD. CDR3 DNA: TGTGCCATCAGTGAGGCGTGGAATTCACCCCTCCACTTT. Translating gives CAISEAWNSPLHF.

This clonotype was counted at least ten times. The junction does not match germline at one end; this may be a read error. The chain links TRBV7-2 to TRBJ2-7; D not resolved. Germline loops: CDR1 SGHTA, CDR2 FQGNSA. There are 11 residues in the CDR3. The DNA for the CDR3 is TGTGCCAGCGGCTTGAACTACGAGCAGTACTTC. It encodes CASGLNYEQYF.

This clonotype came up many times. The chain couples TRBV7-9 to TRBJ2-5; 10 nucleotides match TRBD2. V shed 5 bases and J 1 base; nucleotides not matched to a gene: 13. From germline, CDR1 is SEHNR and CDR2 FQNEAQ (reference sequence). This CDR3 is built from 18 residues. CDR3 sequence (DNA): TGTGCCAGCAGCGCAACTACCGGACTAGCGGTGACCCAAGAGACCCAGTACTTC. Translating it yields CASSATTGLAVTQETQYF.

The J gene is TRBJ2-7, the V gene TRBV9, with a weak D call TRBD1 (6 bases). The CDR3 consists of 15 residues. Per the germline V gene, CDR1 is SGDLS and CDR2 is YYNGEE. The ends were cut back, 4 bases at V and 1 base at J, with 15 bases in the middle. The CDR3 DNA is TGTGCCAGCAGCCGAGTAGGGGGTCCTTCCTACGAGCAGTACTTC. It is translated as CASSRVGGPSYEQYF.

The gene calls are TRBV11-1 and TRBJ2-7; 8 bases fit TRBD1. CDR3 size: 14 residues. The germline V gene encodes CDR1 SGHAT and CDR2 FQDESV (reference sequence). V shed 8 bases and J 1 base; nucleotides not matched to a gene: 7. The CDR3 sequence: CASSTGDLSYEQYF. CDR3 coding DNA: TGTGCCAGCTCGACAGGGGATCTGTCCTACGAGCAGTACTTC.

This clonotype turned up a few times. The chain employs TRBV15 and TRBJ2-2; 10 bases are a match to TRBD1. V shed 2 bases and J 7 bases; nucleotides not matched to a gene: 10. Germline lookup yields CDR1 LNHNV and CDR2 YYDKDF (reference sequence). This CDR3 has 17 residues. This CDR3 is CATSRNWGQGKVGELFF. Written as DNA, the CDR3 is TGTGCCACCAGCAGAAATTGGGGACAGGGGAAAGTCGGGGAGCTGTTTTTT. Complete variable domain (other parts from reference TRBV15 and TRBJ2-2): DAMVIQNPRYQVTQFGKPVTLSCSQTLNHNVMYWYQQKSSQAPKLLFHYYDKDFNNEADTPDNFQSRRPNTSFCFLDIRSPGLGDTAMYLCATSRNWGQGKVGELFFGEGSRLTVL.

This clonotype has at least ten counts. The chain carries TRBV7-9 and TRBJ1-2; D uncertain. V lost 5 bases, J lost 4 bases, and 11 bases lay in between. The length of the CDR3 is 13 residues. Germline CDR1 SEHNR, CDR2 FQNEAQ (reference sequence). This CDR3 reads CASSPEVAYGYTF. In nucleotides, the CDR3 is TGTGCCAGCAGCCCAGAGGTGGCCTATGGCTACACCTTC.

In DNA form, the CDR3 reads TGTGCCAGCAGCCAAGACGGCAGGGGTATAAATGGCTACACCTTC. Translation gives CASSQDGRGINGYTF. This rearrangement joins TRBV9 to TRBJ1-2, with D possibly being TRBD1 (6 bases). V was pared by 4 bases and J by 6 bases, with 19 bases between. Germline CDR1 reads SGDLS; CDR2 reads YYNGEE. The CDR3 loop spans 15 amino acids.

The rearrangement joins TRBV20-1 to TRBJ1-5; a weak D match, TRBD1 (5 bases). Deletions cut 2 bases from V and 0 bases from J, with 14 bases between. This CDR3 region has 16 residues. From germline, CDR1 is DFQATT and CDR2 SNEGSKA (reference sequence). The CDR3 sequence is CSARKGGGYSNQPQHF. The DNA of the CDR3 is TGCAGTGCTAGAAAAGGCGGGGGGTATAGCAATCAGCCCCAGCATTTT.